The text below deals with one T cell receptor (beta chain). No antigen is known for it. Expressed TCRB transcripts were sequenced, since all the RNA that had been isolated was reverse transcribed. Profiling relied on immunoSEQ multiplex PCR, and the TCRdb table lists in-frame clones only, not all of them. This repertoire shows approximately 360,000 clones, 10% to 15% found once; its top ten account for approximately 0.011%. This record comes from a study of beta chain features in type 1 diabetes. General study points: Significant though moderate, a shortening of TCRB CDR3s appeared in all four CD4+ subsets of Type 1 diabetes patients.

Trimming cost V 5 bases and J 3 bases, with 5 bases left between them. The germline V gene encodes CDR1 MDHEN and CDR2 SYDVKM. The CDR3 sequence is 12 residues long. Material for sequencing was naive CD4+ T cells from blood. This TCR derives from a woman aged 18-30 years with type 1 diabetes. This chain uses TRBV28 with TRBJ2-1, with D hard to call. CDR3 residues: CASSENYNEQFF. CDR3 nucleotide sequence: TGTGCCAGCAGTGAGAACTACAATGAGCAGTTCTTC. The full variable domain, rest sourced from reference TRBV28 and TRBJ2-1, is DVKVTQSSRYLVKRTGEKVFLECVQDMDHENMFWYRQDPGLGLRLIYFSYDVKMKEKGDIPEGYSVSREKKERFSLILESASTNQTSMYLCASSENYNEQFFGPGTRLTVL.